A selection of T cell receptor beta chains follows, all from one sample in a study of shared clonotypes between healthy human individuals. Repertoires were generated with immunoSEQ multiplex PCR, while TCRdb's copy carries only in-frame clones and drops some. The sample carries 450,000 to 500,000 clones, about 80% recorded once. The specimen sequenced was PBMCs. The receptors shown here come from a woman aged 40 to 50 in good health. Some clones in this sample may be carry-over from other donors' samples. The CDR3 runs from the conserved cysteine through the conserved F or W. The D gene is left open where the match is weak. Clone size appears in some rows only: once, few, many, or a class for an expanded clone.

clone_size,j_call,v_call,d_call,cdr3_aa,cdr3_nt
.,TRBJ1-5,TRBV2,.,CASSVGPRSNQPQHF,TGTGCCAGCAGTGTCGGGCCCAGGAGCAATCAGCCCCAGCATTTT
.,TRBJ2-7,TRBV2,TRBD2,CASNVLAGSYEQYF,TGTGCCAGCAATGTACTAGCGGGCTCCTACGAGCAGTACTTC
.,TRBJ2-7,TRBV7-6,.,CASSRFQTSSYEQYF,TGTGCCAGCAGCCGTTTCCAAACAAGCTCCTACGAGCAGTACTTC
.,TRBJ2-2,TRBV11-2,.,CASSDSRRRNTGELFF,TGTGCCAGCAGTGATTCCAGGCGAAGGAACACCGGGGAGCTGTTTTTT
.,TRBJ2-5,TRBV7-2,.,CASSFSNQETQYF,TGTGCCAGCAGCTTCAGCAACCAAGAGACCCAGTACTTC
.,TRBJ2-7,TRBV2,TRBD1,CASSEVGQGATNPYEQYF,TGTGCCAGCAGTGAAGTGGGACAGGGGGCGACCAATCCCTACGAGCAGTACTTC
.,TRBJ2-7,TRBV28,.,CASSLAVYEQYF,TGTGCCAGCAGTTTAGCGGTATACGAGCAGTACTTC
.,TRBJ1-1,TRBV29-1,.,CSGYRINTEAFF,TGCAGCGGCTACAGGATAAACACTGAAGCTTTCTTT
.,TRBJ2-1,TRBV15,.,CATSRDNRPYNEQFF,TGTGCCACCAGCAGAGATAACAGGCCCTACAATGAGCAGTTCTTC
.,TRBJ2-2,TRBV29-1,.,CSVEVWAGTYTGELFF,TGCAGCGTTGAAGTATGGGCAGGGACTTACACCGGGGAGCTGTTTTTT
.,TRBJ2-1,TRBV6-6,.,CAIQAGSSYNEQFF,TGTGCCATCCAGGCGGGGAGTTCCTACAATGAGCAGTTCTTC
few,TRBJ2-7,TRBV5-4,TRBD1,CASSLAGGSRYEQYF,TGTGCCAGCAGCTTGGCAGGGGGTTCCCGTTACGAGCAGTACTTC